Each of the 26 T cell receptor beta chains below was sequenced from the same sample in a study of blood T cells in healthy people across ages. Using a J-beta primer mix together with a sample-barcoded 5' primer, a second PCR was run for about 7 to 12 cycles. Via MiXCR, TCRdb re-called the 5' RACE reads, giving one row per CDR3 protein. The repertoire has roughly 800,000 distinct CDR3 sequences, 58% of them found once; the top ten carry approximately 23%. Sequencing input: blood. All receptors come from a man aged 30 to 45 in good health.

The chain carries TRBV15 and TRBJ2-3, with TRBD2 matching 11 bases. Per the germline V gene, CDR1 is LNHNV and CDR2 is YYDKDF (reference sequence). CDR3 length equals 17 residues. V lost 2 bases to trimming and J lost 2 bases; unmatched junction nucleotides: 6. The CDR3: CATSRRLAGPNTDTQYF. The CDR3 DNA is TGTGCCACCAGCAGAAGACTAGCGGGACCGAACACAGATACGCAGTATTTT.

The sample holds many counts of this clonotype. The V and J genes are TRBV3-1 and TRBJ2-4; unclear D gene. V dropped 0 bases and J dropped 1 base, with 19 bases sitting between them. Germline lookup yields CDR1 LGHDT and CDR2 YNNKEL (reference sequence). The CDR3 runs to 19 residues. This chain's CDR3 is CASSQDLGTSGAAKNIQYF. The DNA of the CDR3 is TGTGCCAGCAGCCAAGATTTGGGCACCTCGGGTGCGGCCAAAAACATTCAGTACTTC.

This rearrangement joins TRBV9 to TRBJ2-5; tentative D call: TRBD1 (6 bases). Deletions cut 0 bases from V and 2 bases from J, with 11 bases between. Germline V lookup: CDR1 SGDLS, CDR2 YYNGEE. This CDR3 has 15 residues. The CDR3 nucleotides are TGTGCCAGCAGCGTAGCTCAGGGGTTACAAGAGACCCAGTACTTC. Encoded protein: CASSVAQGLQETQYF.

J is TRBJ2-5 and V is TRBV4-3; the match to TRBD1 covers 9 bases. CDR1 and CDR2 (germline): LGHNA, YSLEER. The CDR3 extends over 17 amino acids. V shed 0 bases, J shed 2 bases, and the junction held 7 bases outside the gene matches. DNA for the CDR3: TGCGCCAGCAGCCAAGAGGGGGGACAGGGATCTCAAGAGACCCAGTACTTC. This codes for CASSQEGGQGSQETQYF.

This chain uses TRBV5-5 with TRBJ1-6; D perhaps matches TRBD1 (5 bases). CDR3 length: 15 amino acids. Germline V gene lookup returns CDR1 SGHKS and CDR2 YYEKEE (reference sequence). V lost 4 bases and J 2 bases, leaving 10 bases between the germline ends. CDR3 amino acids: CASSIDRPYNSPLHF. DNA of the CDR3: TGTGCCAGCAGCATCGACAGACCCTATAATTCACCCCTCCACTTT.

This chain uses TRBV5-1 with TRBJ2-7; 7 bases are a match to TRBD1. J was trimmed by 0 bases and V by 2 bases; bases with no gene match: 2. The CDR3 consists of 14 residues. The germline CDR1 and CDR2 sequences are SGHRS and YFSETQ. Written as DNA, the CDR3 is TGCGCCAGCAGCTTTACAGGGGCCTCCTACGAGCAGTACTTC. It specifies CASSFTGASYEQYF.

This clonotype was seen a single time. J is TRBJ1-2 and V is TRBV20-1, with D maybe TRBD1 (6 bases). This CDR3 comprises 13 residues. V lost 4 bases and J 2 bases, leaving 11 bases between the germline ends. Per the germline V gene, CDR1 is DFQATT and CDR2 is SNEGSKA (reference sequence). The CDR3 region is CSATAGENYGYTF. CDR3 bases: TGCAGTGCTACTGCAGGGGAAAACTATGGCTACACCTTC.

The V and J genes are TRBV7-2 and TRBJ2-3; TRBD2 matches 12 bases. This CDR3 spans 15 amino acids. Per germline, CDR1 SGHTA and CDR2 FQGNSA. With 5 bases clipped from V and 5 bases from J, the junction kept 5 bases outside the gene matches. The DNA of the CDR3 is TGTGCCAGCAGCAGACTAGCGGGAGAGGTAGATACGCAGTATTTT. Amino acids: CASSRLAGEVDTQYF.

The gene calls are TRBV6-5 and TRBJ2-7, with TRBD2 matching 10 bases. CDR1 MNHEY and CDR2 SVGAGI come from the germline V gene. The CDR3 spans 14 residues. Unmatched junction bases numbered 4, after V lost 5 bases and J lost 3 bases. For the CDR3, the DNA is TGTGCCAGCAGTAATCAGCGGGGGGGCTACGAGCAGTACTTC. Translated, it gives CASSNQRGGYEQYF.

The V and J genes are TRBV6-5 and TRBJ2-7; D is perhaps TRBD1 or TRBD2 (5 bases each). V lost 1 base, J lost 6 bases, and 7 bases lay in between. The germline CDR1 and CDR2 sequences are MNHEY and SVGAGI. The CDR3 loop spans 12 amino acids. CDR3 sequence: CASSYYGGEQYF. As DNA, the CDR3 is TGTGCCAGCAGTTACTATGGGGGCGAGCAGTACTTC.

The CDR3 reads CASSLRTSGMTDTQYF. The CDR3 nucleotides read TGTGCCAGCAGCCTTCGGACTAGCGGGATGACAGATACGCAGTATTTT. The chain recombines TRBV6-5 with TRBJ2-3, with 12 bases lining up with TRBD2. V lost 6 bases to trimming and J lost 3 bases; unmatched junction nucleotides: 7. Germline V CDR1 and CDR2: MNHEY, SVGAGI. This CDR3 has 16 amino acids.

The CDR3, as DNA: TGTGCCAGCAGCCACTCCCACCGGGGGCCCCAAGAGACCCAGTACTTC. It is translated as CASSHSHRGPQETQYF. J is TRBJ2-5 and V is TRBV3-1; TRBD1 or TRBD2 may be the D gene (6 bases each). Germline V gene data show CDR1 as LGHDT and CDR2 as YNNKEL (reference sequence). The CDR3 has 16 amino acids. V was pared by 3 bases and J by 1 base, with 15 bases between.

Concerning this clonotype: The CDR3 carries no conserved terminal phenylalanine or tryptophan, so it likely arises from a read error. The DNA is left out, because the CDR3 cannot be placed on it with certainty; the CDR3 is given as TCRdb lists it. V usage is TRBV6-5 and J usage is TRBJ2-5. Germline values: CDR1 MNHEY, CDR2 SVGAGI. The CDR3 comprises 15 residues, both ends counted. CDR3 sequence: CASSYSGSVWETQYV.

This clonotype was counted only a few times. The V call is TRBV15, the J call TRBJ1-2, with D hard to call. The germline V and J ends were trimmed by 5 bases and 4 bases, with 11 bases remaining between them. CDR1 LNHNV and CDR2 YYDKDF come from the germline V gene (reference sequence). There are 13 residues in the CDR3. The CDR3 DNA follows: TGTGCCACCAGCCCGGACGGAAGCTATGGCTACACCTTC. It yields the protein CATSPDGSYGYTF.

The chain has TRBV29-1 and TRBJ2-1, with 9 nucleotides matching TRBD1. J lost 5 bases, V lost 7 bases, and 9 bases had no gene match. Germline V gene data show CDR1 as SQVTM and CDR2 as ANQGSEA. The CDR3 consists of 14 residues. CDR3 in DNA: TGCAGCGCCTCCCAAGGACAGGGGCACAATGAGCAGTTCTTC. The encoded protein is CSASQGQGHNEQFF.

The chain carries TRBV29-1 and TRBJ2-7, with D perhaps TRBD1 (6 bases). The CDR3 extends over 14 amino acids. V was shortened by 6 bases and J by 0 bases, with 15 bases between the two germline ends. Germline CDR1 and CDR2: SQVTM and ANQGSEA. This chain's CDR3 is CSVAGTRSSYEQYF. The CDR3 DNA follows: TGCAGCGTGGCCGGGACAAGGAGCTCCTACGAGCAGTACTTC.

V is TRBV6-1 and J is TRBJ1-5, with a weak D call TRBD1 (5 bases). V was cut by 2 bases and J by 1 base, with 15 bases left in between. The CDR3 is made up of 17 amino acids. CDR1 and CDR2 from the germline V gene are MNHNS and SASEGT. The CDR3 nucleotides are TGTGCCAGCAGTGAAATTGCGGGAGGGGAAAGCAATCAGCCCCAGCATTTT. As protein: CASSEIAGGESNQPQHF.

The V call is TRBV7-9, the J call TRBJ2-7; the D gene is possibly TRBD2 (5 bases). Germline V CDR1 and CDR2: SEHNR, FQNEAQ (reference sequence). The V and J ends lost 1 base and 7 bases respectively, with 11 bases between them. The length of the CDR3 is 13 residues. The CDR3 DNA reads TGTGCCAGCAGCTTAGGGATGTCGGGAGAGCAGTACTTC. Encoded protein: CASSLGMSGEQYF.

The sample holds one count of this clonotype. V and J are TRBV20-1 and TRBJ2-3, with D perhaps matching TRBD1 or TRBD2 (7 bases each). The V gene's germline CDR1 is DFQATT and CDR2 SNEGSKA (reference sequence). V was trimmed by 1 base and J by 3 bases, leaving 14 bases between them. There are 15 residues in the CDR3. CDR3 in amino acids: CSARAAGGATDTQYF. The CDR3 bases are TGCAGTGCTAGAGCTGCAGGGGGGGCGACAGATACGCAGTATTTT.

Only a few counts were recorded for this clonotype. The chain uses TRBV7-2 and TRBJ2-3, with a tentative D call TRBD2 (6 bases). The germline V gene encodes CDR1 SGHTA and CDR2 FQGNSA. The V and J ends lost 6 bases and 2 bases respectively, with 12 bases between them. The CDR3 is made up of 14 amino acids. As DNA, the CDR3 is TGTGCCAGCAGTCTCTGGGGGGACACAGATACGCAGTATTTT. Protein product: CASSLWGDTDTQYF.

The rearrangement uses TRBV28 and TRBJ1-6; 9 positions match TRBD1. The V and J ends lost 1 base and 10 bases, in that order; junction bases with no gene match: 2. The CDR3 contains 14 residues. The germline V gene encodes CDR1 MDHEN and CDR2 SYDVKM. The CDR3 nucleotides read TGTGCCAGCAGTTTATCGGGACAGGGATCACCCCTCCACTTT. Translating it yields CASSLSGQGSPLHF.

V gene TRBV20-1 combines with J gene TRBJ2-7, with D perhaps matching TRBD2 (5 bases). Trimming stripped 0 bases from V and 0 bases from J, with 15 bases between. The germline CDR1 and CDR2 sequences are DFQATT and SNEGSKA (reference sequence). CDR3 length: 16 residues. CDR3 coding DNA: TGCAGTGCTAGAGATCTGGTGCTAGCAATCTCCTACGAGCAGTACTTC. Amino acids: CSARDLVLAISYEQYF.

This clonotype was detected a few times. V usage is TRBV7-2 and J usage is TRBJ2-5; D not certain. V was shortened by 5 bases and J by 3 bases, with 22 bases between the two germline ends. The CDR3 length is 17 residues. Per germline, CDR1 SGHTA and CDR2 FQGNSA. The CDR3 DNA follows: TGTGCCAGCAGCCGAAACCTACTGCGTTACCAGGAAGAGACCCAGTACTTC. Protein product: CASSRNLLRYQEETQYF.

This rearrangement joins TRBV20-1 to TRBJ1-2, with 8 nucleotides matching TRBD1. Germline assignment: CDR1 DFQATT and CDR2 SNEGSKA (reference sequence). Losses at the gene ends were 6 bases for V and 8 bases for J; bases not matched to a gene: 20. This CDR3 is 16 amino acids long. The CDR3 protein is CSAPATRDRSTGGYTF. As DNA, the CDR3 is TGCAGTGCGCCAGCGACCCGGGACAGGTCGACTGGGGGCTACACCTTC.

The gene calls are TRBV28 and TRBJ2-5; D is perhaps TRBD2 (6 bases). Per germline, CDR1 MDHEN and CDR2 SYDVKM. V was pared by 7 bases and J by 5 bases, with 17 bases between. This CDR3 region has 14 residues. The CDR3 is CASTSGGADETQYF. The DNA for the CDR3 is TGTGCCAGCACCTCAGGCGGGGCTGATGAGACCCAGTACTTC.

V usage is TRBV15 and J usage is TRBJ2-7; D is ambiguous. The CDR3 sequence is 13 residues long. The V end lost 1 base, the J end lost 0 bases, and 4 bases lay between the germline ends. Germline CDR1 reads LNHNV; CDR2 reads YYDKDF (reference sequence). The CDR3 here is CATSRGASYEQYF. As DNA, the CDR3 is TGTGCCACCAGCAGAGGGGCCTCCTACGAGCAGTACTTC.